This T cell receptor (beta chain) appears in the sequencing data of a study of blood T cell repertoires in COVID-19. Study overall: The United States, Italy and Spain provided the acute and convalescent COVID-19 samples. The cDNA or gDNA used as material had been derived from T cells, B-cell-depleted T cells, or PBMCs.

Original processing notes: Amplified reference gene primers provided the basis for estimating nucleated cell counts. Sequencing was performed with immunoSEQ multiplex PCR; in TCRdb, only in-frame clones are kept and a portion is missing. The V and J calls and the clone size are those of that table, but D and trimming were determined from the DNA. The sample consists of some 50,000 clones, roughly 79% of them appearing once. Losses at the gene ends were 4 bases for V and 1 base for J; bases not matched to a gene: 10. Germline V gives CDR1 SGHTA, CDR2 FQGNSA. This CDR3 has 17 residues. Sequencing was done on a sample of peripheral blood. This receptor was identified in a human donor in a cohort sampled during active COVID-19. The chain couples TRBV7-2 to TRBJ1-1, with 9 bases that match TRBD1. This CDR3 is CASSSTHPGQGNTEAFF. CDR3 sequence (DNA): TGTGCCAGCAGCTCCACCCATCCGGGACAGGGGAACACTGAAGCTTTCTTT.